This entry lists 30 T cell receptor beta chains sequenced from one sample in a study of cytomegalovirus exposure and HLA in healthy donors. The study ran its PCR with 60 Vbeta and 13 Jbeta primers. Sequencing used immunoSEQ multiplex PCR; TCRdb keeps in-frame clones, though not all of them. Its table records 90,000 to 130,000 clones. Input material: PBMCs. These receptors were taken from a man younger than 45 in good health and CMV-seronegative.

The chain couples TRBV6-4 to TRBJ1-1, with D possibly being TRBD1 (6 bases). CDR3 length: 13 residues. V was trimmed by 3 bases and J by 5 bases, leaving 10 bases between them. Germline V CDR1 and CDR2: MRHNA, SNTAGT. The CDR3 nucleotides are TGTGCCAGCAGTGATGAGCAGGGGACTGAAGCTTTCTTT. This gives the protein CASSDEQGTEAFF.

The genes are TRBV6-1 and TRBJ2-4; 9 bases map to TRBD2. The CDR3 runs 18 residues. J was trimmed by 8 bases and V by 2 bases; bases with no gene match: 16. The germline V gene has CDR1 MNHNS and CDR2 SASEGT. The CDR3 is CASSELLPSLRGGDIQYF. In DNA, the CDR3 is TGTGCCAGCAGTGAACTTTTACCCTCCCTGCGGGGGGGGGACATTCAGTACTTC.

The V and J genes are TRBV5-4 and TRBJ2-3; 12 nucleotides match TRBD2. CDR1 is SGHNT and CDR2 is YYREEE in the germline V gene (reference sequence). CDR3 length: 16 residues. With V trimmed by 1 base and J by 5 bases, 5 bases remained unmatched. The CDR3 DNA reads TGTGCCAGCAGCTTGTCTAGCGGGGGGGGGTTAGATACGCAGTATTTT. The encoded protein is CASSLSSGGGLDTQYF.

The chain is built from TRBV19 and TRBJ2-7, with D perhaps matching TRBD2 (6 bases). CDR3 size: 12 residues. Germline CDR1 and CDR2: LNHDA and SQIVND (reference sequence). V was trimmed by 3 bases and J by 7 bases, leaving 10 bases between them. CDR3 in amino acids: CASSMGGREQYF. CDR3 bases: TGTGCCAGTAGTATGGGGGGTAGGGAGCAGTACTTC. Supplemented by reference TRBV19 and TRBJ2-7, the full variable domain reads DGGITQSPKYLFRKEGQNVTLSCEQNLNHDAMYWYRQDPGQGLRLIYYSQIVNDFQKGDIAEGYSVSREKKESFPLTVTSAQKNPTAFYLCASSMGGREQYFGPGTRLTVT.

V gene TRBV5-1 combines with J gene TRBJ2-3; D is uncertain. The V and J ends lost 4 bases and 4 bases respectively, with 13 bases between them. This CDR3 is 14 amino acids long. Per the germline V gene, CDR1 is SGHRS and CDR2 is YFSETQ. CDR3 sequence reads: CASSPQNVADTQYF. CDR3 in DNA: TGCGCCAGCAGCCCACAGAACGTCGCAGATACGCAGTATTTT.

The chain couples TRBV9 to TRBJ1-2; D is perhaps TRBD1 (5 bases). The V gene's germline CDR1 is SGDLS and CDR2 YYNGEE. The V end was cut by 5 bases, the J end by 6 bases, with 17 bases between. The CDR3 sequence is 14 residues long. The CDR3 DNA is TGTGCCAGCAGGGGGGGGGACGTACCTAATGGCTACACCTTC. This gives the protein CASRGGDVPNGYTF. Looking up the rest from reference TRBV9 and TRBJ1-2 gives the full variable domain: DSGVTQTPKHLITATGQRVTLRCSPRSGDLSVYWYQQSLDQGLQFLIQYYNGEERAKGNILERFSAQQFPDLHSELNLSSLELGDSALYFCASRGGDVPNGYTFGSGTRLTVV.

V and J are TRBV7-2 and TRBJ2-3, with D perhaps matching TRBD2 (6 bases). The CDR3 is 16 residues long. CDR1 is SGHTA, CDR2 FQGNSA, per germline. Trimming cost V 1 base and J 2 bases, with 13 bases left between them. CDR3 amino acids: CASSLGGDPSTDTQYF. CDR3 DNA: TGTGCCAGCAGCTTAGGGGGGGATCCATCCACAGATACGCAGTATTTT.

The chain carries TRBV9 and TRBJ1-6; TRBD1 aligns across 11 bases. Germline CDR1 is SGDLS and CDR2 is YYNGEE. This CDR3 is 16 amino acids long. V gave up 2 bases and J gave up 7 bases; unmatched junction bases: 5. The CDR3, as DNA: TGTGCCAGCAGCGTTAAGGACAGGGGGCCAAATTCACCCCTCCACTTT. As protein: CASSVKDRGPNSPLHF.

This chain connects TRBV27 to TRBJ1-2; D is undetermined. There are 14 residues in the CDR3. From germline, CDR1 is MNHEY and CDR2 SMNVEV (reference sequence). The germline V and J ends were trimmed by 1 base and 8 bases, with 14 bases remaining between them. The CDR3 DNA follows: TGTGCCAGCAGTTTATTAAACAGCGGCGGAGGCTACACCTTC. Encoded protein: CASSLLNSGGGYTF.

The V and J genes are TRBV5-1 and TRBJ2-6, with 11 bases identical to TRBD1. The J segment lost 1 base and the V segment lost 3 bases, leaving 12 bases of the junction unmatched. The CDR3 is made up of 20 amino acids. The V gene's germline CDR1 is SGHRS and CDR2 YFSETQ. CDR3 residues: CASSSQPGTGGLSGANVLTF. DNA for the CDR3: TGCGCCAGCAGCTCACAACCCGGGACAGGGGGGCTTTCTGGGGCCAACGTCCTGACTTTC. Using reference TRBV5-1 and TRBJ2-6 for the parts outside the CDR3, the full variable domain is KAGVTQTPRYLIKTRGQQVTLSCSPISGHRSVSWYQQTPGQGLQFLFEYFSETQRNKGNFPGRFSGRQFSNSRSEMNVSTLELGDSALYLCASSSQPGTGGLSGANVLTFGAGSRLTVL.

The CDR3 DNA sequence: TGTGCCAGCAGTTGGGACAGGGGGCGCGTGAACACTGAAGCTTTCTTT. Translation: CASSWDRGRVNTEAFF. The chain links TRBV2 to TRBJ1-1, with 12 bases lining up with TRBD1. The CDR3 extends over 16 amino acids. With V trimmed by 5 bases and J by 0 bases, 4 bases remained unmatched. Germline CDR1 is SNHLY and CDR2 is FYNNEI.

The V and J genes are TRBV5-6 and TRBJ2-7; D is uncertain. There are 13 residues in the CDR3. V was clipped by 3 bases and J by 2 bases, with 9 bases between them. CDR1 is SGHDT, CDR2 YYEEEE, per germline. CDR3 sequence (DNA): TGTGCCAGCAGCTACTACGCGGCCTACGAGCAGTACTTC. Translated: CASSYYAAYEQYF.

A note on this clone: This sample also contains other DNA sequences that code for the same CDR3. The V gene is TRBV5-6, the J gene TRBJ1-1; 7 bases line up with TRBD1. The CDR3 extends over 14 amino acids. With 2 bases clipped from V and 5 bases from J, the junction kept 6 bases outside the gene matches. The germline V gene encodes CDR1 SGHDT and CDR2 YYEEEE. CDR3 region: CASSFFDRVTEAFF. CDR3 coding DNA: TGTGCCAGCAGCTTCTTTGACAGGGTTACTGAAGCTTTCTTT.

The rearrangement links TRBV11-2 to TRBJ1-2, with D uncertain. Between the trimmed V and J ends, which lost 1 base and 4 bases, there was a span of 13 bases. CDR1 is SGHAT, CDR2 FQNNGV, per germline. CDR3 length: 15 residues. CDR3 amino acids: CASSLGPGTGYGYTF. The CDR3 DNA reads TGTGCCAGCAGCTTAGGGCCGGGAACGGGCTATGGCTACACCTTC.

In DNA, the CDR3 is TGTGCCAGCAGCTCCATGTTGGGCAGCTACGAGCAGTACTTC. Translating it yields CASSSMLGSYEQYF. J is TRBJ2-7 and V is TRBV5-6; D is uncertain. V lost 3 bases to trimming and J lost 3 bases, with 13 bases between them. CDR1 and CDR2 from the germline V gene are SGHDT and YYEEEE. This CDR3 region has 14 residues.

Regarding this clone: One junction end does not reproduce the germline sequence, and a read error may be involved. The gene calls are TRBV6-4 and TRBJ1-2, with 8 bases lining up with TRBD1. The CDR3 consists of 14 residues. The germline CDR1 and CDR2 sequences are MRHNA and SNTAGT. The CDR3 DNA sequence: TGTGCCAGCAGTGACTCGGGGAACAGGGGGTTGGATCTTTTC. Protein: CASSDSGNRGLDLF.

V and J are TRBV27 and TRBJ1-2, with TRBD1 identical over 8 bases. The CDR3 covers 14 residues. CDR1 and CDR2 (germline): MNHEY, SMNVEV (reference sequence). Trimming removed 5 bases from V and 3 bases from J; junction bases left unmatched: 5. CDR3 sequence reads: CASSLGQGDYGYTF. The CDR3 DNA sequence: TGTGCCAGCAGTCTCGGACAGGGCGACTATGGCTACACCTTC.

The chain employs TRBV4-2 and TRBJ2-7; maybe TRBD1 (5 bases). The CDR3 spans 15 residues. Germline CDR1 reads LGHNA; CDR2 reads YNFKEQ. V was shortened by 4 bases and J by 0 bases, with 13 bases between the two germline ends. CDR3: CASSPQGATSYEQYF. CDR3 nucleotide sequence: TGTGCCAGCAGCCCCCAGGGCGCTACCTCCTACGAGCAGTACTTC.

CDR3 sequence (DNA): TGTGCCAGCAGCCGGACTAACCAAGAGACCCAGTACTTC. This codes for CASSRTNQETQYF. The J gene is TRBJ2-5, the V gene TRBV7-8, with D tentatively TRBD2 (6 bases). Trimming left V 5 bases short and J 0 bases short, with 7 bases between. In germline, CDR1 is SGHVS, CDR2 FQNEAQ. This CDR3 spans 13 amino acids.

This chain joins TRBV4-1 and TRBJ1-1; D may be TRBD1 (6 bases). V lost 5 bases and J lost 3, with 13 bases in between. Germline V gene lookup returns CDR1 MGHRA and CDR2 YSYEKL. This CDR3 region has 14 residues. This chain's CDR3 is CASSNTGLDTEAFF. The DNA for the CDR3 is TGCGCCAGCAGCAATACAGGGCTGGACACTGAAGCTTTCTTT.

The chain is built from TRBV5-4 and TRBJ1-1, with D possibly being TRBD1 (6 bases). V lost 0 bases, J lost 0 bases, and 9 bases lay in between. Germline V CDR1 and CDR2: SGHNT, YYREEE (reference sequence). The CDR3 length is 15 residues. Here the CDR3 reads CASSLVPGVNTEAFF. CDR3 nucleotide sequence: TGTGCCAGCAGCTTGGTTCCAGGGGTGAACACTGAAGCTTTCTTT.

V and J are TRBV4-1 and TRBJ1-1, with a tentative D call TRBD1 (6 bases). The CDR3 is 15 amino acids. V was shortened by 4 bases and J by 7 bases, with 19 bases between the two germline ends. Germline V gene sequence: CDR1 MGHRA, CDR2 YSYEKL. This chain's CDR3 is CASSRPTGSYNEAFF. The CDR3 DNA sequence: TGCGCCAGCAGCCGCCCTACAGGGAGTTACAATGAAGCTTTCTTT.

The chain has TRBV11-3 and TRBJ2-5; possible D gene TRBD1, 6 bases. Germline-derived CDR1 and CDR2 are SGHNT and YENEEA. Trimming left V 3 bases short and J 2 bases short, with 19 bases between. This CDR3 has 17 amino acids. The CDR3 nucleotides are TGTGCCAGCAGCTTCGGCGGAACCCAGAGGGGGCAAGAGACCCAGTACTTC. Its translation is CASSFGGTQRGQETQYF.

The chain links TRBV11-1 to TRBJ1-1; TRBD1 might be the D (5 bases). The V end lost 3 bases, the J end lost 1 base, and 9 bases lay between the germline ends. The length of the CDR3 is 14 residues. The germline CDR1 and CDR2 sequences are SGHAT and FQDESV (reference sequence). CDR3 loop: CASSLGQANTEAFF. In DNA, the CDR3 is TGTGCCAGCAGCTTGGGGCAGGCGAACACTGAAGCTTTCTTT.

The chain recombines TRBV9 with TRBJ2-5; 11 bases map to TRBD2. The CDR3 is made up of 15 amino acids. CDR1 is SGDLS, CDR2 YYNGEE, per germline. V lost 4 bases, J lost 5 bases, and 7 bases stayed unmatched. The DNA for the CDR3 is TGTGCCAGCAGCATCGGGACTAGCGGTCGGGAGACCCAGTACTTC. It codes for CASSIGTSGRETQYF.

Of note for this clone: Other nucleotide sequences in the sample specify the same CDR3. The gene calls are TRBV5-1 and TRBJ2-3; 8 nucleotides agree with TRBD2. Trimming took 4 bases from V and 4 from J; bases not matched to a gene: 8. The CDR3 has 15 residues. Germline V gene lookup returns CDR1 SGHRS and CDR2 YFSETQ. For the CDR3, the DNA is TGCGCCAGCAGCCCCCTGGCGGGGGGCGCAGATACGCAGTATTTT. Protein sequence: CASSPLAGGADTQYF.

The chain combines TRBV6-6 with TRBJ1-1, with 7 positions matching TRBD1. Germline V gene lookup returns CDR1 MNHNY and CDR2 SVGAGI (reference sequence). The CDR3 length is 15 residues. Losses at the gene ends were 4 bases for V and 5 bases for J; bases not matched to a gene: 10. The CDR3 sequence is CASSSPTGKGTEAFF. For the CDR3, the DNA is TGTGCCAGCAGTTCCCCGACAGGGAAGGGAACTGAAGCTTTCTTT.

This chain joins TRBV9 and TRBJ1-1; 10 positions agree with TRBD1. V gave up 0 bases and J gave up 10 bases; unmatched junction bases: 3. This CDR3 is built from 13 residues. CDR1 is SGDLS and CDR2 is YYNGEE in the germline V gene. For the CDR3, the DNA is TGTGCCAGCAGCGTAGGGGACAGGGGAGGAGCTTTCTTT. Its translation is CASSVGDRGGAFF.

The chain carries TRBV6-4 and TRBJ1-5, with D possibly being TRBD1 (5 bases). The CDR3 spans 13 residues. Germline V gene lookup returns CDR1 MRHNA and CDR2 SNTAGT. V was cut by 6 bases and J by 4 bases, with 10 bases left in between. CDR3 residues: CASSRGANQPQHF. For the CDR3, the DNA is TGTGCCAGCAGCCGTGGGGCAAATCAGCCCCAGCATTTT.

The rearrangement links TRBV6-5 to TRBJ1-1; tentatively, D is TRBD1 (5 bases). This CDR3 has 15 amino acids. Germline loops: CDR1 MNHEY, CDR2 SVGAGI. The V and J ends lost 6 bases and 3 bases respectively, with 17 bases between them. CDR3 loop: CASSYGVSGDTEAFF. CDR3 in DNA: TGTGCCAGCAGCTACGGGGTCTCGGGGGACACTGAAGCTTTCTTT.